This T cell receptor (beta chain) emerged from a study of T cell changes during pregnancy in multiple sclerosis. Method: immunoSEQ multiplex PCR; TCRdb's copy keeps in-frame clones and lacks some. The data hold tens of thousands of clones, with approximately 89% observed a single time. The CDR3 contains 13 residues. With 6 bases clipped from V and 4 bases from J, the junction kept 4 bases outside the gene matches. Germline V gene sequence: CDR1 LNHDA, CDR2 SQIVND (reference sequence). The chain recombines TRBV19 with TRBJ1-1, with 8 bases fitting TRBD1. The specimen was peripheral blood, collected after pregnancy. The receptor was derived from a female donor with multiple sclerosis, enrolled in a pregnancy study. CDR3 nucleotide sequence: TGTGCCAGTAGCGACAGGGGTCGCACTGAAGCTTTCTTT. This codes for CASSDRGRTEAFF. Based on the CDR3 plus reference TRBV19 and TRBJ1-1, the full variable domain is DGGITQSPKYLFRKEGQNVTLSCEQNLNHDAMYWYRQDPGQGLRLIYYSQIVNDFQKGDIAEGYSVSREKKESFPLTVTSAQKNPTAFYLCASSDRGRTEAFFGQGTRLTVV.